A single sample gave rise to the 26 T cell receptor beta chains below, sequenced in a study of blood T cell repertoires in COVID-19. Only in-frame clones appear in the TCRdb table, and some are missing; sequencing was by immunoSEQ multiplex PCR. The profile covers more than 120,000 clones, with 70% to 90% appearing a single time and over 2.5% taken by the ten largest. The material sequenced was peripheral blood. These receptors originate from a human donor with acute or convalescent COVID-19. The donor label of this sample is uncertain.

A few counts support this clone. The rearrangement links TRBV27 to TRBJ2-7; 7 bases align to TRBD2. The CDR3 runs to 15 residues. After removal of 5 bases from V and 1 base from J, the junction contained 8 bases not matched to a gene. The germline CDR1 and CDR2 sequences are MNHEY and SMNVEV (reference sequence). For the CDR3, the DNA is TGTGCCAGCAGTACCATGCTGGGGGGGTCCTACGAGCAGTACGTC. Residues: CASSTMLGGSYEQYV.

This chain connects TRBV6-2 or TRBV6-3 to TRBJ1-2; 10 bases fit TRBD1. The ends lost 5 bases at V and 4 bases at J; junction bases unmatched: 13. Germline CDR1 and CDR2: MNHEY and SVGEGT. The CDR3 loop spans 17 amino acids. DNA of the CDR3: TGTGCCAGCAGTCACCCCCCTCTCGACAGGGGGCTCTATGGCTACACCTTC. It specifies CASSHPPLDRGLYGYTF.

The J gene is TRBJ2-1, the V gene TRBV24-1; D gene uncertain. The germline CDR1 and CDR2 sequences are KGHDR and SFDVKD. V shed 4 bases and J shed 8 bases, with 8 bases lying between them. This CDR3 has 12 residues. CDR3 residues: CATSEGRDEQFF. CDR3 in DNA: TGTGCCACCAGTGAAGGTCGGGATGAGCAGTTCTTC.

Here the CDR3 DNA reads TGTGCCAGTACCAAACAGGGGGGAGGCACTGAAGCTTTCTTT. Translation: CASTKQGGGTEAFF. This chain joins TRBV19 and TRBJ1-1; the match to TRBD1 covers 8 bases. Trimming cost V 7 bases and J 4 bases; bases outside gene matches: 8. In germline, CDR1 is LNHDA, CDR2 SQIVND (reference sequence). CDR3 length: 14 residues.

This clone was picked up a small number of times. The DNA of the CDR3 is TGCGCCAGCACCCTTCTGCGGGGCCGCTATGGCTACACCTTC. Translation gives CASTLLRGRYGYTF. The V call is TRBV5-1, the J call TRBJ1-2; TRBD1 might be the D (5 bases). In germline, CDR1 is SGHRS, CDR2 YFSETQ. The CDR3 spans 14 residues. Between the trimmed V and J ends, which lost 6 bases and 4 bases, there was a span of 16 bases.

The rearrangement links TRBV3-1 (or the pseudogene TRBV3-2) to TRBJ1-5, with TRBD1 identical over 7 bases. The germline gives CDR1 LGHDT, CDR2 YNNKEL (reference sequence). CDR3 size: 15 residues. The trim removed 4 bases at V and 3 bases at J, leaving 6 bases unmatched. The CDR3 spells CASSPGTDHNQPQHF. Written as DNA, the CDR3 is TGTGCCAGCAGCCCCGGGACAGATCACAATCAGCCCCAGCATTTT.

The chain joins TRBV9 to TRBJ2-3; unclear D gene. From germline, CDR1 is SGDLS and CDR2 YYNGEE. This CDR3 is 16 amino acids long. The V end lost 0 bases, the J end lost 1 base, and 12 bases lay between the germline ends. The DNA of the CDR3 is TGTGCCAGCAGCGTAGCCGGTGTAGCAGGCACAGATACGCAGTATTTT. Protein sequence: CASSVAGVAGTDTQYF.

This clone has a single count. The V gene is TRBV9, the J gene TRBJ1-3, with D uncertain. With 0 bases removed from V and 8 bases from J, the gap between germline ends came to 9 bases. The length of the CDR3 is 13 residues. CDR1 SGDLS and CDR2 YYNGEE come from the germline V gene. This CDR3 reads CASSVALGDTIYF. In DNA, the CDR3 is TGTGCCAGCAGCGTAGCTCTGGGAGACACCATATATTTT. The whole variable domain, remainder taken from reference TRBV9 and TRBJ1-3, is DSGVTQTPKHLITATGQRVTLRCSPRSGDLSVYWYQQSLDQGLQFLIQYYNGEERAKGNILERFSAQQFPDLHSELNLSSLELGDSALYFCASSVALGDTIYFGEGSWLTVV.

The chain couples TRBV5-1 to TRBJ1-1; D is perhaps TRBD1 (5 bases). Per the germline V gene, CDR1 is SGHRS and CDR2 is YFSETQ. The CDR3 has 14 amino acids. Trimming cost V 4 bases and J 4 bases, with 14 bases left between them. The CDR3 bases are TGCGCCAGCAGCGACCACCAGGGTGGCACTGAAGCTTTCTTT. This codes for CASSDHQGGTEAFF.

The J gene is TRBJ1-2, the V gene TRBV6-2 or TRBV6-3; TRBD1 might be the D (6 bases). Trimming left V 0 bases short and J 0 bases short, with 11 bases between. Germline CDR1 MNHEY, CDR2 SVGEGT. The CDR3 is made up of 16 amino acids. The CDR3: CASSYSIQGANYGYTF. In DNA form, the CDR3 reads TGTGCCAGCAGTTACTCGATACAGGGTGCTAACTATGGCTACACCTTC.

The rearrangement links TRBV30 to TRBJ2-3; a weak D match, TRBD2 (5 bases). The CDR3 runs to 17 residues. Germline CDR1 reads GTSNPN; CDR2 reads SVGIG (reference sequence). The ends were cut back, 3 bases at V and 1 base at J, with 20 bases in the middle. CDR3 in amino acids: CAWSVNRGPLGTDTQYF. CDR3 DNA sequence: TGTGCCTGGAGCGTCAACCGGGGTCCTCTGGGCACAGATACGCAGTATTTT.

The rearrangement links TRBV7-9 to TRBJ2-1, with TRBD2 matching over 7 bases. This CDR3 contains 14 residues. J lost 4 bases, V lost 7 bases, and 7 bases had no gene match. Germline lookup yields CDR1 SEHNR and CDR2 FQNEAQ (reference sequence). As DNA, the CDR3 is TGTGCCAGCACATCTAGCGGCGCTTACAATGAGCAGTTCTTC. Protein sequence: CASTSSGAYNEQFF. Full variable domain (missing parts from reference TRBV7-9 and TRBJ2-1): DTGVSQNPRHKITKRGQNVTFRCDPISEHNRLYWYRQTLGQGPEFLTYFQNEAQLEKSRLLSDRFSAERPKGSFSTLEIQRTEQGDSAMYLCASTSSGAYNEQFFGPGTRLTVL.

The rearrangement joins TRBV30 to TRBJ1-1; a weak D match, TRBD1 (5 bases). Germline loops: CDR1 GTSNPN, CDR2 SVGIG (reference sequence). This CDR3 is 14 amino acids long. V was pared by 0 bases and J by 0 bases, with 8 bases between. The CDR3 loop reads CAWSVDRMNTEAFF. The DNA for the CDR3 is TGTGCCTGGAGTGTCGACAGAATGAACACTGAAGCTTTCTTT. Full variable domain (remainder filled in from reference TRBV30 and TRBJ1-1): SQTIHQWPATLVQPVGSPLSLECTVEGTSNPNLYWYRQAAGRGLQLLFYSVGIGQISSEVPQNLSASRPQDRQFILSSKKLLLSDSGFYLCAWSVDRMNTEAFFGQGTRLTVV.

V is TRBV30 and J is TRBJ2-7, with 10 bases aligning to TRBD1. The CDR3 extends over 12 amino acids. Germline V gene lookup returns CDR1 GTSNPN and CDR2 SVGIG (reference sequence). The V and J ends lost 5 bases and 6 bases, in that order; junction bases with no gene match: 4. The CDR3 is CAWGGQGGEQYF. The CDR3 DNA reads TGTGCCTGGGGAGGACAGGGGGGCGAGCAGTACTTC.

This clone was picked up a small number of times. The chain has TRBV2 and TRBJ1-1; no clear D. Germline V gene sequence: CDR1 SNHLY, CDR2 FYNNEI. Trimming took 4 bases from V and 1 from J, leaving 10 bases between them. The CDR3 loop spans 14 amino acids. For the CDR3, the DNA is TGTGCCAGCAGTGTGGTCGGCGGGAACACTGAAGCTTTCTTT. Translated: CASSVVGGNTEAFF.

The chain employs TRBV9 and TRBJ2-2; unclear D gene. Per germline, CDR1 SGDLS and CDR2 YYNGEE. Trimming took 0 bases from V and 8 from J, leaving 11 bases between them. This CDR3 spans 14 amino acids. CDR3 protein: CASSVVSELGELFF. In nucleotides, the CDR3 is TGTGCCAGCAGCGTAGTATCCGAACTTGGGGAGCTGTTTTTT.

This rearrangement joins TRBV9 to TRBJ1-1; D gene unclear. The CDR3 covers 14 residues. Germline V lookup: CDR1 SGDLS, CDR2 YYNGEE. V was clipped by 2 bases and J by 4 bases, with 12 bases between them. The CDR3 is CASSVARGSTEAFF. CDR3 DNA: TGTGCCAGCAGCGTTGCCAGAGGAAGCACTGAAGCTTTCTTT.

V gene TRBV7-3 combines with J gene TRBJ1-2; D is unresolved. This CDR3 contains 13 residues. The V gene lost 1 base and the J gene lost 6 bases, with 9 bases spanning the gap. Germline V gives CDR1 SGHTA, CDR2 FQGTGA. DNA of the CDR3: TGTGCCAGCAGCTTAAACGGCGGGGATGGCTACACCTTC. It is translated as CASSLNGGDGYTF.

This sequence joins TRBV19 and TRBJ2-5; D perhaps matches TRBD1 (6 bases). Between the trimmed V and J ends, which lost 7 bases and 4 bases, there was a span of 19 bases. Germline-derived CDR1 and CDR2 are LNHDA and SQIVND (reference sequence). This CDR3 has 15 residues. The DNA for the CDR3 is TGTGCCAGTACCCCATCGGACAGAAGGGGAGAGACCCAGTACTTC. It codes for CASTPSDRRGETQYF.

This chain joins TRBV9 and TRBJ2-1; tentatively, D is TRBD2 (6 bases). Germline loops: CDR1 SGDLS, CDR2 YYNGEE. This CDR3 is built from 16 residues. V gave up 0 bases and J gave up 5 bases, with 15 bases separating them. This CDR3 is CASSVGGTGLNNEQFF. In DNA form, the CDR3 reads TGTGCCAGCAGCGTAGGGGGGACTGGACTAAACAATGAGCAGTTCTTC.

V gene TRBV7-9 combines with J gene TRBJ1-2, with no clear D. Between the trimmed V and J ends, which lost 1 base and 8 bases, there was a span of 14 bases. The CDR3 length is 14 residues. The germline CDR1 and CDR2 sequences are SEHNR and FQNEAQ (reference sequence). The CDR3 protein is CASSLGFAGEGYTF. The CDR3, as DNA: TGTGCCAGCAGCTTAGGGTTCGCGGGTGAGGGCTACACCTTC.

V and J are TRBV5-4 and TRBJ1-5; D not resolved. The length of the CDR3 is 16 residues. Germline V gene data show CDR1 as SGHNT and CDR2 as YYREEE (reference sequence). V was cut by 4 bases and J by 4 bases, with 18 bases left in between. Written as DNA, the CDR3 is TGTGCCAGCAGCAAGAGAGACCGGGTCCTTAATCAGCCCCAGCATTTT. Translating gives CASSKRDRVLNQPQHF.

The V gene is TRBV7-2, the J gene TRBJ1-5; TRBD1 might be the D (5 bases). CDR1 is SGHTA and CDR2 is FQGNSA in the germline V gene. This CDR3 is built from 14 residues. Trimming took off 5 bases at V and 2 bases at J, with 10 bases between the two ends. The CDR3 DNA follows: TGTGCCAGCAGCAGCCGGGGGGGCAATCAGCCCCAGCATTTT. Translating it yields CASSSRGGNQPQHF.

This clone has a single count. The chain recombines TRBV28 with TRBJ2-3, with D perhaps matching TRBD2 (7 bases). V was trimmed by 3 bases and J by 5 bases, leaving 21 bases between them. CDR3 length: 17 amino acids. Germline V gene sequence: CDR1 MDHEN, CDR2 SYDVKM. The CDR3 DNA sequence: TGTGCCAGCAGTTTGGTCCCACGAGGGGGGGGCAGAGATACGCAGTATTTT. Translating it yields CASSLVPRGGGRDTQYF. Variable domain in full (rest from reference TRBV28 and TRBJ2-3): DVKVTQSSRYLVKRTGEKVFLECVQDMDHENMFWYRQDPGLGLRLIYFSYDVKMKEKGDIPEGYSVSREKKERFSLILESASTNQTSMYLCASSLVPRGGGRDTQYFGPGTRLTVL.

The rearrangement joins TRBV6-5 to TRBJ1-2; a weak D match, TRBD1 (5 bases). V lost 2 bases and J lost 3, with 16 bases in between. The germline V gene encodes CDR1 MNHEY and CDR2 SVGAGI. This CDR3 comprises 16 residues. The CDR3 here is CASSYTGGADHYGYTF. The CDR3 coding sequence is TGTGCCAGCAGTTACACAGGAGGGGCCGACCACTATGGCTACACCTTC.

V and J are TRBV13 and TRBJ1-1, with D uncertain. V lost 5 bases, J lost 5 bases, and 18 bases lay in between. This CDR3 has 15 amino acids. Germline assignment: CDR1 PRHDT and CDR2 FYEKMQ (reference sequence). The CDR3 sequence: CASSRRVEMGTEAFF. The CDR3 DNA follows: TGTGCCAGCAGCCGGAGGGTTGAGATGGGGACTGAAGCTTTCTTT.